This TCR beta chain emerged from a study of CD8 T cells in Susac syndrome (dated by TCRdb to between 2018 and 2021). In the study overall: Repertoire sequencing was used to test whether CD8+ T cell activation and differentiation in Susac syndrome was antigen driven. What the work shows at the level of the full study, not this receptor alone: The TCR sequencing and HLA analysis was acknowledged to have included a relatively small number of individuals.

High-throughput TCR beta sequencing profiled peripheral blood CD8+ and CD4+ T cells from healthy donors, Susac syndrome patients and multiple sclerosis patients. Healthy donors were included as age- and sex-matched controls. Bulk CD8+ and CD4+ T cells were purified magnetically by negative isolation, whereas CD8+ TEMRA cells were enriched by FACS. Blood was drawn into EDTA tubes, processed within 24 hours, and PBMCs were isolated by density gradient centrifugation. PBMCs destined for TCR sequencing were cryopreserved in liquid nitrogen and later thawed in a 37 °C water bath. A purity of at least 90% was achieved for sorted or isolated CD4+, CD8+ and CD8+ TEMRA cells. V trim: 5 bases; J trim: 0 bases; unmatched bases: 8. The CDR3 covers 15 residues, taking in both the cysteine and the phenylalanine. Only the CDR3 DNA stays, 45 bases, in frame from base 1. Taken from the germline V gene (reference sequence), the CDR1 and CDR2 loops are DFQATT and SNEGSKA.

On this clonotype: Its antigen is unknown. No base quality values were provided; no much bigger clone lies one nucleotide off.

RNA was extracted with the RNeasy kit and roughly 0.45 to 1 ug was reverse transcribed using random hexamers. TCR beta CDR3 regions were amplified with the immunoSEQ multiplex PCR assay covering 54 Vbeta and 13 Jbeta segments. PCR amplification bias was corrected using a synthetic template baseline for primer optimization and computational correction. Per the source publication's procedure: Reads were assigned to V, D and J genes according to IMGT and analyzed in immunoSEQ Analyzer, with only productive sequences retained. Clonality was computed as one minus Shannon entropy normalized by log2 of the number of productive unique sequences. For each patient and control, public and private clones were evaluated within the 100 most prevalent clones. A clone was defined as Susac-specific if it was absent from the healthy and MS cohorts, from over 1,000 published viral clones and from other ImmuneACCESS disease sequences. TCRdb cleaned the public reads at Q25 with fastp, built clones with MiXCR and kept in-frame beta chains. A single entry per CDR3 protein holds the most common genes and DNA from its merged rows. The V and J calls and clone size come from TCRdb's table, not from the authors' own analysis. Within this sample are about 150,000 distinct CDR3 sequences, with roughly 95% of them counted one time only. The leading ten clones occupy roughly 0.083% of the sample.

The V and J segments used are TRBV20-1 and TRBJ2-3; the junction holds 7 bases that match TRBD2. The sequencing input was CD4+ T cells from PBMCs. The TCR comes from a human donor in good health. The CDR3 loop reads CSAPPRAGSTDTQYF. The nucleotide sequence reads as follows: TGCAGTGCTCCCCCACGAGCGGGAAGCACAGATACGCAGTATTTT.